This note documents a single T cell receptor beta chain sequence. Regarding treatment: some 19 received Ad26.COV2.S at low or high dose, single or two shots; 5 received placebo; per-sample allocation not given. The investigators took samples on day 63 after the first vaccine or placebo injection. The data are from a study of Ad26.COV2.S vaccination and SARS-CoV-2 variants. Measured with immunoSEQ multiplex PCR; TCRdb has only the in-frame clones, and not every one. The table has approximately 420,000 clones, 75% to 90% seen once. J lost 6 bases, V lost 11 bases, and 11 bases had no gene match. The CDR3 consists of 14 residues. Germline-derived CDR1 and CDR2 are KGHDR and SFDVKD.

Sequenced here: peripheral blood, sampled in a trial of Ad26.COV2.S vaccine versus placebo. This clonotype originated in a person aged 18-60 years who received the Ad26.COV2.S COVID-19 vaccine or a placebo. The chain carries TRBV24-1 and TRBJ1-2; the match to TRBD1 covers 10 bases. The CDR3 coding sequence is TGTGCCAGTCCCCTGGACAGGGGGGTCGATGGCTACACCTTC. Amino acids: CASPLDRGVDGYTF.